The clone carrying this TCR beta chain occurred a few times. What it binds is unknown. For naive CD8 T cells, sorting used the CD8+CD4-CCR7+CD45RA+ phenotype. TCRdb ran MiXCR on the PCR reads and lists one entry per CDR3 protein. The repertoire consists of some 590,000 distinct CDR3 sequences, with around 25% occurring once and the leading ten covering roughly 0.83%. This sample was included in a study of molecular identifiers for immune sequencing clone quantification. Findings and limits, study-wide: Same-barcode identical TCR molecules could make highly expanded clones look smaller than they are. Clones with over 20 RNA copies captured over 97% of effector molecules but under 1% of naive ones.

V was cut by 2 bases and J by 1 base, with 14 bases left in between. The CDR3 consists of 17 residues. Germline lookup yields CDR1 ENHRY and CDR2 SYGVKD. The TCR comes from a human donor in good health. Some libraries in this study had Jurkat cell RNA spiked in. The chain recombines TRBV10-3 with TRBJ1-4; unclear D gene. Sequenced input: naive CD8+ T cells from blood, with Jurkat cell RNA spiked in. As to subset: FACS-sorted CD8+CD4-CCR7+CD45RA+ naive T cells. This CDR3 is CAISEGVGFGTNEKLFF. The CDR3, as DNA: TGTGCCATCAGTGAGGGAGTGGGGTTTGGAACTAATGAAAAACTGTTTTTT.